Presented here are 15 T cell receptor beta chains from one specimen sequenced in a study of response to subunit inactivated influenza vaccine. TCRdb reanalysed the RT-PCR reads using MiXCR and keeps one entry per CDR3 protein. This sample carries 600,000 to 850,000 distinct CDR3 sequences, around 13% of them seen once, and the ten largest clones take less than 9%. The sample consisted of PBMCs from blood, taken 14 days before vaccination. The receptor set was obtained from a man aged 50 to 59 who received an inactivated influenza vaccine.

This clonotype was detected a few times. The CDR3 loop reads CASRPDQTYTEAFF. The CDR3 DNA is TGTGCCAGCAGACCGGACCAAACTTACACTGAAGCTTTCTTT. V is TRBV7-9 and J is TRBJ1-1, with D uncertain. The germline CDR1 and CDR2 sequences are SEHNR and FQNEAQ (reference sequence). Trimming shortened V by 6 bases and J by 3 bases, and 14 bases separated the two germline ends. The CDR3 consists of 14 residues.

This clonotype was found a few times. The chain carries TRBV6-2 or TRBV6-3 and TRBJ2-1, with D possibly TRBD2 on 5 matching bases. This CDR3 contains 12 residues. Germline CDR1 and CDR2: MNHEY and SVGEGT. V lost 2 bases and J lost 10, with 9 bases in between. Here the CDR3 reads CASSYLGGEQFF. CDR3 in DNA: TGTGCCAGCAGTTACCTTGGCGGGGAGCAGTTCTTC.

This clonotype was seen a few times. The CDR3 sequence is CASSYLPTFYSNQPQHF. CDR3 DNA: TGTGCCAGCAGTTACTTGCCGACCTTTTATAGCAATCAGCCCCAGCATTTT. The V and J genes are TRBV6-2 or TRBV6-3 and TRBJ1-5; no clear D. CDR3 length: 17 amino acids. The germline gives CDR1 MNHEY, CDR2 SVGEGT. Trimming shortened V by 1 base and J by 0 bases, and 13 bases separated the two germline ends.

In this sample, this clonotype turned up many times. The CDR3 DNA reads as TGTGCCAGCAGCTTACAGACTAGCGGGGGCTCTGGGGCCAACGTCCTGACTTTC. Translation: CASSLQTSGGSGANVLTF. V is TRBV7-8 and J is TRBJ2-6; 12 positions agree with TRBD2. Germline CDR1 reads SGHVS; CDR2 reads FQNEAQ. This CDR3 has 18 residues. With V trimmed by 2 bases and J by 0 bases, 2 bases remained unmatched.

This clonotype was picked up a small number of times. The V and J genes are TRBV7-2 and TRBJ2-1; TRBD2 matches 8 bases. This CDR3 is 15 amino acids long. Germline V gene lookup returns CDR1 SGHTA and CDR2 FQGNSA. Trimming cost V 7 bases and J 9 bases; bases outside gene matches: 14. The CDR3 region is CASTFPGLVTTEQFF. The CDR3 DNA reads as TGTGCCAGCACCTTTCCGGGACTAGTGACTACTGAGCAGTTCTTC.

In its sample, this clonotype was seen a few times. V and J are TRBV7-2 and TRBJ2-7; 9 bases agree with TRBD2. V was clipped by 4 bases and J by 3 bases; unmatched bases: 7. CDR1 and CDR2 (germline): SGHTA, FQGNSA. There are 15 residues in the CDR3. CDR3 coding DNA: TGTGCCAGCAGCTCATCTAGCGGGACGGTCTACGAGCAGTACTTC. Protein: CASSSSSGTVYEQYF.

Here the CDR3 reads CASSRLIGTGDLETQYF. CDR3 coding DNA: TGTGCCAGCAGCCGACTAATAGGGACAGGGGATTTGGAGACCCAGTACTTC. The J gene is TRBJ2-5, the V gene TRBV7-9, with 10 bases identical to TRBD1. This CDR3 region has 17 residues. Losses at the gene ends were 5 bases for V and 5 bases for J; bases not matched to a gene: 14. CDR1 and CDR2 (germline): SEHNR, FQNEAQ (reference sequence).

This clonotype was counted between two and nine times. V gene TRBV3-1 combines with J gene TRBJ1-1; D might be TRBD1 (6 bases). The CDR3 is 13 residues long. V was shortened by 0 bases and J by 11 bases, with 13 bases between the two germline ends. Germline V gene lookup returns CDR1 LGHDT and CDR2 YNNKEL (reference sequence). In nucleotides, the CDR3 is TGTGCCAGCAGCCAAGAAGGCGGGGGCCGGGCTTTCTTT. Encoded protein: CASSQEGGGRAFF.

This clonotype has a handful of counts. The chain combines TRBV6-1 with TRBJ2-3; D is ambiguous. The V gene's germline CDR1 is MNHNS and CDR2 SASEGT. The CDR3 totals 14 residues. Trimming stripped 8 bases from V and 0 bases from J, with 12 bases between. For the CDR3, the DNA is TGTGCCAGCCGTACAACAGTGAGCACAGATACGCAGTATTTT. It translates to CASRTTVSTDTQYF.

V and J are TRBV5-1 and TRBJ2-5; the match to TRBD2 covers 11 bases. The germline V gene has CDR1 SGHRS and CDR2 YFSETQ. V shed 2 bases, J shed 0 bases, and the junction held 6 bases outside the gene matches. This CDR3 is 17 amino acids long. The CDR3 bases are TGCGCCAGCAGCTTCACTAGCGGGAGAGAATACCAAGAGACCCAGTACTTC. Protein product: CASSFTSGREYQETQYF.

This rearrangement joins TRBV4-3 to TRBJ2-1; perhaps TRBD1 as D (6 bases). Germline V gene sequence: CDR1 LGHNA, CDR2 YSLEER. The CDR3 spans 17 residues. V shed 0 bases and J shed 6 bases, with 18 bases lying between them. CDR3 bases: TGCGCCAGCAGCCAAGATAATCCCAGGGGAGTCGCCAATGAGCAGTTCTTC. This translates into CASSQDNPRGVANEQFF.

This rearrangement joins TRBV6-5 to TRBJ1-2; D call uncertain. Germline V lookup: CDR1 MNHEY, CDR2 SVGAGI. The CDR3 consists of 13 residues. V shed 4 bases and J shed 1 base, with 7 bases lying between them. CDR3 DNA sequence: TGTGCCAGCAGTTTCGCAGTTAACTATGGCTACACCTTC. This sequence encodes CASSFAVNYGYTF.

In this sample, this clonotype turned up a few times. The chain joins TRBV2 to TRBJ1-1; D not resolved. Per germline, CDR1 SNHLY and CDR2 FYNNEI. The CDR3 has 11 residues. Trimming took 4 bases from V and 11 from J, leaving 11 bases between them. The CDR3 region is CASSVEVHAFF. The CDR3 DNA is TGTGCCAGCAGTGTCGAGGTCCACGCTTTCTTT.

The chain links TRBV25-1 to TRBJ2-3; D is possibly TRBD2 (6 bases). V was pared by 6 bases and J by 4 bases, with 17 bases between. Germline values: CDR1 MGHDK, CDR2 SYGVNS. The CDR3 extends over 15 amino acids. The DNA for the CDR3 is TGTGCCAGCAGCGGGACTCCCCGAGGAGCAGATACGCAGTATTTT. Translating it yields CASSGTPRGADTQYF.

The genes are TRBV4-1 and TRBJ2-5; D is unresolved. The CDR3 consists of 13 residues. Deletions cut 2 bases from V and 3 bases from J, with 7 bases between. From germline, CDR1 is MGHRA and CDR2 YSYEKL. As DNA, the CDR3 is TGCGCCAGCAGCCAAACCCACAAAGAGACCCAGTACTTC. Translating it yields CASSQTHKETQYF.